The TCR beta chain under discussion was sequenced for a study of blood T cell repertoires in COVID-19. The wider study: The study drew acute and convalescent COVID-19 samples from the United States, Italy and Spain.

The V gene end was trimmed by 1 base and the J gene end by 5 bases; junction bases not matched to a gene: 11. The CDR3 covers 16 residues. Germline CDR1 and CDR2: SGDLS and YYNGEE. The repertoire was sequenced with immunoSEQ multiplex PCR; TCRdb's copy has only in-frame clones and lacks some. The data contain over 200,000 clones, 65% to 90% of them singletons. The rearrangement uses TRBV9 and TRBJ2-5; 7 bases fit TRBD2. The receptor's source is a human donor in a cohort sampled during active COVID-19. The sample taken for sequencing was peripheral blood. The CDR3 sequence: CASSVRLAGLGETQYF. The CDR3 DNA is TGTGCCAGCAGCGTACGACTAGCTGGGCTAGGCGAGACCCAGTACTTC.